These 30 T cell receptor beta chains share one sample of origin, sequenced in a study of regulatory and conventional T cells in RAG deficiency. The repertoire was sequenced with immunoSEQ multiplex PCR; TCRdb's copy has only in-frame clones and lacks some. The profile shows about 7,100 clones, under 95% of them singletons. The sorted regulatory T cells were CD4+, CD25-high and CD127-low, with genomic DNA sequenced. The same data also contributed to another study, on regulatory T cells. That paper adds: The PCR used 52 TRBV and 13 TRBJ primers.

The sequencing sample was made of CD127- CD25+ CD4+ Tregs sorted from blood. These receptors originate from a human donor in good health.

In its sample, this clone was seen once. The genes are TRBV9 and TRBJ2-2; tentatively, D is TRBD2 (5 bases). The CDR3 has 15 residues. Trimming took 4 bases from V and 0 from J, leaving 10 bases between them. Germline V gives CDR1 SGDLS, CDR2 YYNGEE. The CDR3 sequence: CASSPRGTNTGELFF. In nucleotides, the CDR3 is TGTGCCAGCAGCCCACGGGGTACGAACACCGGGGAGCTGTTTTTT.

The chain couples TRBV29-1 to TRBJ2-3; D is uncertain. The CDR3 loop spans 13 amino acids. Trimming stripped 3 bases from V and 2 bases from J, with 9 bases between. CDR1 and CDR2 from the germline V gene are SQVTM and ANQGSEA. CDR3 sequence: CSVDISYTDTQYF. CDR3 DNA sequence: TGCAGCGTTGATATATCCTACACAGATACGCAGTATTTT.

CDR3 sequence reads: CSALRGHEQFF. The CDR3 nucleotides read TGCAGTGCCCTCAGGGGCCATGAGCAGTTCTTC. The V and J genes are TRBV20-1 and TRBJ2-1, with D tentatively TRBD1 (6 bases). The germline V gene encodes CDR1 DFQATT and CDR2 SNEGSKA (reference sequence). This CDR3 is 11 amino acids long. V was pared by 6 bases and J by 8 bases, with 11 bases between.

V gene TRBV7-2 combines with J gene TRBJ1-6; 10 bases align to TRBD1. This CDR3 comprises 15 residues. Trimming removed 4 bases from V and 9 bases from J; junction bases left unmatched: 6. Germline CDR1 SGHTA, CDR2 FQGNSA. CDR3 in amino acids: CASSSHGTGASPLHF. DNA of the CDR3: TGTGCCAGCAGCTCCCATGGGACAGGGGCTTCACCCCTCCACTTT.

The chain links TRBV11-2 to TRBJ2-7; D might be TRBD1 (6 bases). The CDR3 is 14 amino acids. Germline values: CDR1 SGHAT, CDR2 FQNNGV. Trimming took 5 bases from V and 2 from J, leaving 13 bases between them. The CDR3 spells CASSQTGPPYEQYF. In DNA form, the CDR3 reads TGTGCCAGCAGCCAAACAGGGCCCCCCTACGAGCAGTACTTC.

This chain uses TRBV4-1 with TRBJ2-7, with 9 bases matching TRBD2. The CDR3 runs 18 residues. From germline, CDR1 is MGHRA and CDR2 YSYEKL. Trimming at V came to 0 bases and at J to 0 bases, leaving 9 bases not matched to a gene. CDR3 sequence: CASSQERLAGPTSYEQYF. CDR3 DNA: TGCGCCAGCAGCCAAGAGAGGCTAGCGGGGCCCACCTCCTACGAGCAGTACTTC.

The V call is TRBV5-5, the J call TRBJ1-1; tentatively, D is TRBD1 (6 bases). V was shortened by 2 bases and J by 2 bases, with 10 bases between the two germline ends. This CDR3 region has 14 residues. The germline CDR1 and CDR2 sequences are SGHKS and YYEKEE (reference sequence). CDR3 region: CASSFGTLNTEAFF. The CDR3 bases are TGTGCCAGCAGCTTTGGGACACTCAACACTGAAGCTTTCTTT.

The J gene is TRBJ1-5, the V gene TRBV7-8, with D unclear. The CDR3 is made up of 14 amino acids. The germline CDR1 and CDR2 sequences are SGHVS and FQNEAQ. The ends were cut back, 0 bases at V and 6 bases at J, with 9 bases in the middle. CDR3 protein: CASSLAEGRQPQHF. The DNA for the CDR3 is TGTGCCAGCAGCTTAGCGGAGGGTCGTCAGCCCCAGCATTTT.

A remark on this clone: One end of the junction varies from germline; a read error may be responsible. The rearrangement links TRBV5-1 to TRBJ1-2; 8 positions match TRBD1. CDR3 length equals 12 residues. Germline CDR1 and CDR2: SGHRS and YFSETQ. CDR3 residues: CASRPGQGGVSF. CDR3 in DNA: TGCGCCAGCAGACCTGGACAGGGAGGAGTCTCCTTC.

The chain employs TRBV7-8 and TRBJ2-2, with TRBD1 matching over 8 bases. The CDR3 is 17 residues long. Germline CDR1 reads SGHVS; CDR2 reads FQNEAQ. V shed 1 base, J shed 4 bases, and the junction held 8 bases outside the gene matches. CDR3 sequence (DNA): TGTGCCAGCAGCTTAGTCAACAGGGGGTCGGGCACCGGGGAGCTGTTTTTT. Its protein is CASSLVNRGSGTGELFF.

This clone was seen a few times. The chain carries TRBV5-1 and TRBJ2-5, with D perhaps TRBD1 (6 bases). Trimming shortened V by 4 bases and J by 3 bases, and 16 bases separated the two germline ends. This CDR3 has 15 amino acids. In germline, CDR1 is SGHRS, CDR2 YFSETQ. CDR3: CASSTPGTPEETQYF. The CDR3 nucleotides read TGCGCCAGCAGCACGCCCGGGACACCTGAAGAGACCCAGTACTTC.

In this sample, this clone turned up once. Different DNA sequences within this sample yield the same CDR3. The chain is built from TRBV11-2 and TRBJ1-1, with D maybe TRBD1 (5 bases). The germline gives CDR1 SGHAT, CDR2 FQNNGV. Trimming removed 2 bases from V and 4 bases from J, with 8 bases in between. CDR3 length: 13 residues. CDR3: CASSLTDSTEAFF. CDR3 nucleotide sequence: TGTGCCAGCAGCTTAACAGACAGCACTGAAGCTTTCTTT.

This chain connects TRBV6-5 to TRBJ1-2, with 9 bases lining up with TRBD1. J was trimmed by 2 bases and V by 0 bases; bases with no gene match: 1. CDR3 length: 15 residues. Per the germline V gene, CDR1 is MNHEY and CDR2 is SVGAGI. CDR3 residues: CASSYSTGGNYGYTF. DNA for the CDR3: TGTGCCAGCAGTTACTCGACAGGGGGGAACTATGGCTACACCTTC.

The CDR3 sequence is CASSIFRQPQHF. As DNA, the CDR3 is TGTGCCAGTAGTATTTTCCGGCAGCCCCAGCATTTT. This chain links TRBV19 with TRBJ1-5; D is undetermined. With 3 bases removed from V and 7 bases from J, the gap between germline ends came to 7 bases. The length of the CDR3 is 12 residues. Germline V gene sequence: CDR1 LNHDA, CDR2 SQIVND (reference sequence).

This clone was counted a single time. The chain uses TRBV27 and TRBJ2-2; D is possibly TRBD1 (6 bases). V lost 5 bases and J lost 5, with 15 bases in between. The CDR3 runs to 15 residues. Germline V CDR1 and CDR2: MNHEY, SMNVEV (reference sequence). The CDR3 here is CASSISRGRTGELFF. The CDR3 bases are TGTGCCAGCAGTATAAGCAGGGGACGGACCGGGGAGCTGTTTTTT.

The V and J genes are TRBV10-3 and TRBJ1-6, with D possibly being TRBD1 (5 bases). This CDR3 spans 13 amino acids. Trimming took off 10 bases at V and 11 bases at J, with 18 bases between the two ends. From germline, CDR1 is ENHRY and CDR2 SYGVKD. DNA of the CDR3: TGTGCCACCTCGGACGGTCTAGGGGCACCCCTCCACTTT. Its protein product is CATSDGLGAPLHF.

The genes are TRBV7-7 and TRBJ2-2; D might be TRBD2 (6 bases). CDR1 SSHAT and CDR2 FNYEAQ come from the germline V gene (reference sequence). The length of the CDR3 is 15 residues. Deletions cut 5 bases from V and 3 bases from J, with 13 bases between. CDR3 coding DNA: TGTGCCAGCAGCCTTAGCGGTTCGTACACCGGGGAGCTGTTTTTT. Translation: CASSLSGSYTGELFF.

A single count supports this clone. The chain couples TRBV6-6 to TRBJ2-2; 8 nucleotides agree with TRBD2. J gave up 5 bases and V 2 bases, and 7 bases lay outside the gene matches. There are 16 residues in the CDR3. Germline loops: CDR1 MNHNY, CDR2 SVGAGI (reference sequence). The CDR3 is CASSYPGGGRTGELFF. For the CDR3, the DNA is TGTGCCAGCAGTTACCCCGGGGGGGGGCGAACCGGGGAGCTGTTTTTT.

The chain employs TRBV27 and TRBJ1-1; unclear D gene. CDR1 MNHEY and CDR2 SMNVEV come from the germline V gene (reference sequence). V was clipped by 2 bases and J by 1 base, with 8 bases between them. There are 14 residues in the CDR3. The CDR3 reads CASSLRRGNTEAFF. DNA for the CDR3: TGTGCCAGCAGTTTACGTCGGGGGAACACTGAAGCTTTCTTT.

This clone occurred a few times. Written as DNA, the CDR3 is TGCGCCAGCAGCCTACAGGGAGGGGAGACTGAAGCTTTCTTT. This gives the protein CASSLQGGETEAFF. The chain employs TRBV5-1 and TRBJ1-1, with D perhaps matching TRBD1 (6 bases). Germline loops: CDR1 SGHRS, CDR2 YFSETQ. V gave up 4 bases and J gave up 5 bases, with 15 bases separating them. The CDR3 sequence is 14 residues long. The complete variable domain, with remaining parts taken from reference TRBV5-1 and TRBJ1-1, reads KAGVTQTPRYLIKTRGQQVTLSCSPISGHRSVSWYQQTPGQGLQFLFEYFSETQRNKGNFPGRFSGRQFSNSRSEMNVSTLELGDSALYLCASSLQGGETEAFFGQGTRLTVV.

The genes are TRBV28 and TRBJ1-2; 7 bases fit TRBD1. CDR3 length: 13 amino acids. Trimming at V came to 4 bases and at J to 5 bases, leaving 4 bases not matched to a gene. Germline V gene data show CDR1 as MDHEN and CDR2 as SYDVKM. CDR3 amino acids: CASSSGQPYGYTF. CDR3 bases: TGTGCCAGCAGTTCGGGACAGCCTTATGGCTACACCTTC.

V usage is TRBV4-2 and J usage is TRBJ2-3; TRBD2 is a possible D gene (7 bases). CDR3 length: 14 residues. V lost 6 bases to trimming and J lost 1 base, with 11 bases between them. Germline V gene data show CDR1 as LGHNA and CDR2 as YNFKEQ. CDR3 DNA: TGTGCCAGCAGGGGGGGGCCCGGCACAGATACGCAGTATTTT. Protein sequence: CASRGGPGTDTQYF.

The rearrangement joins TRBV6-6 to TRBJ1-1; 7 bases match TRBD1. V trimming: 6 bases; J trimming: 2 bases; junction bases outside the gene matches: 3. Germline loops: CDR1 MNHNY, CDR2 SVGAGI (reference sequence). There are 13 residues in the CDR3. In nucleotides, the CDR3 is TGTGCCAGCAGGAGGGACAGTAACACTGAAGCTTTCTTT. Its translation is CASRRDSNTEAFF.

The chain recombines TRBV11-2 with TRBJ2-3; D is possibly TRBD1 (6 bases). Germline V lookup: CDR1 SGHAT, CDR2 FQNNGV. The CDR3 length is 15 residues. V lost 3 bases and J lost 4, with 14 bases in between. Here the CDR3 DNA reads TGTGCCAGCAGCTTCCAGGGGTTCTACGCAGATACGCAGTATTTT. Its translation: CASSFQGFYADTQYF.

CDR3: CASSQWGLAGDNEQFF. The CDR3 DNA reads as TGTGCCAGCAGCCAATGGGGACTAGCGGGGGACAATGAGCAGTTCTTC. V gene TRBV4-2 combines with J gene TRBJ2-1; 14 nucleotides agree with TRBD2. With V trimmed by 2 bases and J by 5 bases, 2 bases remained unmatched. Germline assignment: CDR1 LGHNA and CDR2 YNFKEQ. The CDR3 totals 16 residues.

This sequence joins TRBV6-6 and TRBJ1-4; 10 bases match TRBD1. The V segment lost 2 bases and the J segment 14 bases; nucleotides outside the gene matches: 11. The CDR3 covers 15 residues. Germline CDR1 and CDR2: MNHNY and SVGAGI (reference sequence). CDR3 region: CASSYRPGQGSMLFF. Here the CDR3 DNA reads TGTGCCAGCAGTTACCGTCCGGGACAGGGGTCAATGCTGTTTTTT.

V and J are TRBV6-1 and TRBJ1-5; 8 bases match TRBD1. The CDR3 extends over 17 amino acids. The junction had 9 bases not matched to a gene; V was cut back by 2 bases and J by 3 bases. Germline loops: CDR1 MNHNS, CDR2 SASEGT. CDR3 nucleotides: TGTGCCAGCAGTGAAATAAGGCGGACAGGGCTCAATCAGCCCCAGCATTTT. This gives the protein CASSEIRRTGLNQPQHF.

This chain's CDR3 is CASSPSYSGGTQETQYF. The CDR3 DNA sequence: TGTGCCAGCTCACCATCGTATAGCGGGGGCACACAAGAGACCCAGTACTTC. This chain links TRBV18 with TRBJ2-5; 9 bases are a match to TRBD2. With V trimmed by 2 bases and J by 2 bases, 9 bases remained unmatched. This CDR3 region has 17 residues. Germline V CDR1 and CDR2: KGHSH, LQKENI.

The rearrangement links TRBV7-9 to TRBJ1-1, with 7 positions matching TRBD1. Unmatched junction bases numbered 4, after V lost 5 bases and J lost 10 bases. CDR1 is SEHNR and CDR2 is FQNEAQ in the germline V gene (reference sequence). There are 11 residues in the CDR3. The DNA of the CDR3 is TGTGCCAGCAGCATAACAGGGGTAGCTTTCTTT. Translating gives CASSITGVAFF.

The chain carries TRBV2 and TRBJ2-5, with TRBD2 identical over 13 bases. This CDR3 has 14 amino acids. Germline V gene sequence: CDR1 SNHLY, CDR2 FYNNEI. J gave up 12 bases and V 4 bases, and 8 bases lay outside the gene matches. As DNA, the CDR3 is TGTGCCAGCAGTGGGGGACTAGCGGGGTTCAAAAAGTACTTC. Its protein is CASSGGLAGFKKYF.